This TCR beta chain appears in the sequencing data of a study of OX40 agonist ivuxolimab in advanced cancers. Broader study findings: Expanded clones belonging to CD8+ T cells outnumbered, on average, those of CD4+. Certain nonresponders likewise exhibited a low normalized T-cell clonal expansion.

Using immunoSEQ multiplex PCR, the repertoire was profiled, and TCRdb retains in-frame clones only, with some absent. The sample has fewer than 140,000 clones; just over 90% are singletons. Worth noting for this clone: Its target is not known.

The TCR comes from an adult with an advanced solid tumor such as melanoma, head and neck, liver or kidney cancer. Sequenced material: CD4+ or CD8+ T cells sorted from blood, taken in a trial of the OX40 agonist ivuxolimab.

The CDR3 sequence: CASSLGSGGTEQYF. CDR3 nucleotide sequence: TGTGCCAGCAGCTTGGGGTCAGGTGGAACCGAGCAGTACTTC. This sequence joins TRBV5-8 and TRBJ2-7; D gene unclear. The V and J ends lost 0 bases and 6 bases respectively, with 13 bases between them. CDR1 is SGHTS and CDR2 is YDEGEE in the germline V gene. The CDR3 is 14 amino acids.